Below are 29 T cell receptor beta chains sequenced from a single sample in a study of shared clonotypes between healthy human individuals. TCRdb's table, derived via immunoSEQ multiplex PCR, lists solely in-frame clones and lacks some. The sample shows about 700,000 clones, 74% of them seen only once. The sample comprised memory CD4+ T cells sorted from blood. The subset: CD45RA-negative fraction. Source of these receptors: a woman in her 30s in good health.

On this clone itself: This may stem from a read error, because a much larger clone lies one nucleotide away. The same CDR3 is also encoded by other DNA sequences in this sample. This sequence joins TRBV6-1 and TRBJ1-1; D gene ambiguous. V was clipped by 6 bases and J by 0 bases, with 5 bases between them. CDR3 length equals 12 residues. The germline V gene has CDR1 MNHNS and CDR2 SASEGT. CDR3 DNA sequence: TGTGCCAGCAGCCGGCTGAACACTGAAGCTTTCTTT. It translates to CASSRLNTEAFF.

A word on this clone: This likely stems from a read error, as it lies one base from a far larger clone. The rearrangement links TRBV30 to TRBJ2-3, with D possibly being TRBD2 (6 bases). The V gene's germline CDR1 is GTSNPN and CDR2 SVGIG (reference sequence). The V gene lost 2 bases and the J gene lost 5 bases, with 23 bases spanning the gap. The CDR3 runs to 17 residues. The CDR3 nucleotides read TGTGCCTGGAGTACATTCCTTAGCGGAACTAGGGGAGATACGCAGTATTTT. Translating it yields CAWSTFLSGTRGDTQYF.

In DNA form, the CDR3 reads TGTGCCAGCAGTTACTCAACAGGGGTTCAGGAGACCCAGTACTTC. Translated, it gives CASSYSTGVQETQYF. The chain links TRBV6-5 to TRBJ2-5; 7 positions match TRBD1. Germline V lookup: CDR1 MNHEY, CDR2 SVGAGI. This CDR3 is 15 amino acids long. The J segment lost 5 bases and the V segment lost 0 bases, leaving 6 bases of the junction unmatched.

The V and J genes are TRBV4-1 and TRBJ1-2, with TRBD1 matching over 11 bases. The CDR3 runs to 16 residues. Germline values: CDR1 MGHRA, CDR2 YSYEKL. Unmatched junction bases numbered 5, after V lost 2 bases and J lost 3 bases. The CDR3 region is CASSQPGTGGDYGYTF. The CDR3 region has the DNA TGCGCCAGCAGCCAACCCGGGACAGGGGGAGACTATGGCTACACCTTC.

This clone occurred a few times. This sequence joins TRBV29-1 and TRBJ1-1; D gene unclear. Trimming shortened V by 7 bases and J by 4 bases, and 13 bases separated the two germline ends. Per the germline V gene, CDR1 is SQVTM and CDR2 is ANQGSEA. The CDR3 spans 12 residues. The DNA of the CDR3 is TGCAGCGCCTCGGTGACGGCCACTGAAGCTTTCTTT. It translates to CSASVTATEAFF.

This chain uses TRBV2 with TRBJ2-6; a weak D match, TRBD2 (6 bases). V lost 3 bases to trimming and J lost 0 bases, with 12 bases between them. This CDR3 is 17 amino acids long. CDR1 SNHLY and CDR2 FYNNEI come from the germline V gene. CDR3 nucleotide sequence: TGTGCCAGCAGTGAGGGCAGGAGGGCCTCTGGGGCCAACGTCCTGACTTTC. Residues: CASSEGRRASGANVLTF.

On this clone: The sample contains more than one DNA sequence encoding this CDR3. The V gene is TRBV19, the J gene TRBJ2-2, with D possibly called TRBD1 or TRBD2 (5 bases each). Trimming left V 4 bases short and J 1 base short, with 10 bases between. This CDR3 is built from 15 residues. Germline values: CDR1 LNHDA, CDR2 SQIVND (reference sequence). This CDR3 reads CASSRGRQNTGELFF. In DNA form, the CDR3 reads TGTGCCAGTAGTAGGGGACGACAGAACACCGGGGAGCTGTTTTTT. The variable domain in full, with the rest retrieved from reference TRBV19 and TRBJ2-2, is DGGITQSPKYLFRKEGQNVTLSCEQNLNHDAMYWYRQDPGQGLRLIYYSQIVNDFQKGDIAEGYSVSREKKESFPLTVTSAQKNPTAFYLCASSRGRQNTGELFFGEGSRLTVL.

The chain is built from TRBV6-5 and TRBJ1-6; the D is unclear. Germline CDR1 is MNHEY and CDR2 is SVGAGI. V lost 8 bases and J lost 9, with 14 bases in between. The CDR3 totals 13 residues. The CDR3 sequence: CASSGPGGSPLHF. CDR3 nucleotides: TGTGCCAGCTCTGGACCCGGTGGTTCACCCCTCCACTTT.

A note on this clone: The identical CDR3 is also encoded by other nucleotide sequences in the sample. The rearrangement uses TRBV5-1 and TRBJ2-2; weak D call: TRBD1 (6 bases). V gave up 0 bases and J gave up 5 bases, with 8 bases separating them. Per the germline V gene, CDR1 is SGHRS and CDR2 is YFSETQ. The CDR3 is made up of 14 amino acids. The CDR3 coding sequence is TGCGCCAGCAGCTTGGGAGGACAGACCGGGGAGCTGTTTTTT. It yields the protein CASSLGGQTGELFF.

A few counts support this clone. The chain uses TRBV5-1 and TRBJ2-7; 7 bases are shared with TRBD2. The CDR3 sequence is 14 residues long. The V gene's germline CDR1 is SGHRS and CDR2 YFSETQ. V trimming: 2 bases; J trimming: 0 bases; junction bases outside the gene matches: 2. The DNA for the CDR3 is TGCGCCAGCAGCTTCTCTAGCGGCTCCTACGAGCAGTACTTC. It encodes CASSFSSGSYEQYF. Variable domain in full (rest from reference TRBV5-1 and TRBJ2-7): KAGVTQTPRYLIKTRGQQVTLSCSPISGHRSVSWYQQTPGQGLQFLFEYFSETQRNKGNFPGRFSGRQFSNSRSEMNVSTLELGDSALYLCASSFSSGSYEQYFGPGTRLTVT.

This chain connects TRBV29-1 to TRBJ2-5; the D is unclear. The CDR3 totals 14 residues. In germline, CDR1 is SQVTM, CDR2 ANQGSEA. V was shortened by 6 bases and J by 5 bases, with 19 bases between the two germline ends. The CDR3 loop reads CSVDGQWVQETQYF. The CDR3 bases are TGCAGCGTGGATGGGCAGTGGGTACAGGAGACCCAGTACTTC.

This clone has only one observation. The rearrangement links TRBV30 to TRBJ2-2; TRBD1 is a possible D gene (6 bases). V gave up 0 bases and J gave up 5 bases, with 13 bases separating them. The germline CDR1 and CDR2 sequences are GTSNPN and SVGIG (reference sequence). The CDR3 loop spans 15 amino acids. CDR3 region: CAWSVGARDTGELFF. The CDR3 region has the DNA TGTGCCTGGAGTGTGGGGGCCCGAGATACCGGGGAGCTGTTTTTT. Looking up the rest from reference TRBV30 and TRBJ2-2 gives the full variable domain: SQTIHQWPATLVQPVGSPLSLECTVEGTSNPNLYWYRQAAGRGLQLLFYSVGIGQISSEVPQNLSASRPQDRQFILSSKKLLLSDSGFYLCAWSVGARDTGELFFGEGSRLTVL.

The CDR3 DNA reads as TGCAGCGCGACAGGGGGTTCCCTAGTCGTTGAGACCCAGTACTTC. Its protein product is CSATGGSLVVETQYF. The rearrangement joins TRBV29-1 to TRBJ2-5, with 9 bases aligning to TRBD1. CDR3 length: 15 residues. V shed 7 bases, J shed 5 bases, and the junction held 14 bases outside the gene matches. Germline V gene lookup returns CDR1 SQVTM and CDR2 ANQGSEA.

The chain recombines TRBV28 with TRBJ2-2; D ambiguous. The length of the CDR3 is 14 residues. Trimming pared 6 bases from V and 1 base from J, leaving 9 bases between. Looked up from germline, CDR1 is MDHEN and CDR2 is SYDVKM. Written as DNA, the CDR3 is TGTGCCAGCAGACTTACTTTGAACACCGGGGAGCTGTTTTTT. Translating it yields CASRLTLNTGELFF. Supplemented by reference TRBV28 and TRBJ2-2, the full variable domain reads DVKVTQSSRYLVKRTGEKVFLECVQDMDHENMFWYRQDPGLGLRLIYFSYDVKMKEKGDIPEGYSVSREKKERFSLILESASTNQTSMYLCASRLTLNTGELFFGEGSRLTVL.

The chain has TRBV5-4 and TRBJ2-3; 8 nucleotides agree with TRBD2. The CDR3 covers 14 residues. V gave up 2 bases and J gave up 8 bases; unmatched junction bases: 7. Germline assignment: CDR1 SGHNT and CDR2 YYREEE (reference sequence). This CDR3 is CASSLSAGVSTQYF. The CDR3, as DNA: TGTGCCAGCAGCTTATCAGCGGGAGTTAGTACGCAGTATTTT. The full variable domain, its missing parts supplied by reference TRBV5-4 and TRBJ2-3, is ETGVTQSPTHLIKTRGQQVTLRCSSQSGHNTVSWYQQALGQGPQFIFQYYREEENGRGNFPPRFSGLQFPNYSSELNVNALELDDSALYLCASSLSAGVSTQYFGPGTRLTVL.

A note on this clone: Other DNA sequences from this sample encode an identical CDR3 as well. J is TRBJ2-7 and V is TRBV29-1; TRBD1 matches 8 bases. This CDR3 has 12 residues. CDR1 and CDR2 from the germline V gene are SQVTM and ANQGSEA. Trimming took 6 bases from V and 2 from J; bases not matched to a gene: 3. CDR3 residues: CSVGGQAYEQYF. The CDR3 bases are TGCAGCGTGGGGGGACAGGCCTACGAGCAGTACTTC.

The chain employs TRBV7-2 and TRBJ2-6; 13 bases align to TRBD2. CDR3 size: 18 residues. Germline values: CDR1 SGHTA, CDR2 FQGNSA. J was trimmed by 5 bases and V by 5 bases; bases with no gene match: 9. CDR3 in DNA: TGTGCCAGCAGCCCGCGGACTAGCGGGGGATCGTGGGCCAACGTCCTGACTTTC. Protein: CASSPRTSGGSWANVLTF.

The chain has TRBV25-1 and TRBJ2-7; D unresolved. Germline V CDR1 and CDR2: MGHDK, SYGVNS. The CDR3 is made up of 13 amino acids. V lost 2 bases and J lost 2, with 7 bases in between. CDR3 amino acids: CASSEDSTYEQYF. CDR3 DNA sequence: TGTGCCAGCAGTGAAGACTCTACCTACGAGCAGTACTTC.

This sequence joins TRBV2 and TRBJ1-1; D gene ambiguous. This CDR3 comprises 13 residues. Trimming pared 6 bases from V and 0 bases from J, leaving 8 bases between. In germline, CDR1 is SNHLY, CDR2 FYNNEI. The CDR3 loop is CASRWNMNTEAFF. The CDR3 DNA reads as TGTGCCAGCAGGTGGAATATGAACACTGAAGCTTTCTTT.

The rearrangement links TRBV25-1 to TRBJ1-5, with D maybe TRBD1 (5 bases). CDR3 length equals 14 residues. Between the trimmed V and J ends, which lost 5 bases and 7 bases, there was a span of 15 bases. Germline CDR1 reads MGHDK; CDR2 reads SYGVNS. The CDR3 loop is CASSRGGVGQPQHF. The CDR3 bases are TGTGCCAGCAGTCGTGGAGGGGTTGGGCAGCCCCAGCATTTT.

The sample holds one count of this clone. The chain joins TRBV6-1 to TRBJ1-5; no reliable D call. The CDR3 consists of 14 residues. Germline V gene data show CDR1 as MNHNS and CDR2 as SASEGT. V was clipped by 7 bases and J by 2 bases, with 12 bases between them. CDR3: CASITAGRNQPQHF. DNA of the CDR3: TGTGCCAGCATTACCGCAGGCCGCAATCAGCCCCAGCATTTT.

This chain uses TRBV7-7 with TRBJ2-2; D is uncertain. This CDR3 has 13 amino acids. V was trimmed by 3 bases and J by 7 bases, leaving 9 bases between them. Germline CDR1 is SSHAT and CDR2 is FNYEAQ (reference sequence). Written as DNA, the CDR3 is TGTGCCAGCAGCTTGCTTGTCGGCGGGGAGCTGTTTTTT. Protein product: CASSLLVGGELFF.

The rearrangement joins TRBV7-9 to TRBJ2-3; D perhaps matches TRBD2 (6 bases). Germline V lookup: CDR1 SEHNR, CDR2 FQNEAQ (reference sequence). The CDR3 runs 14 residues. V shed 7 bases and J shed 4 bases, with 15 bases lying between them. Here the CDR3 reads CASNSWGESDTQYF. The CDR3 bases are TGTGCCAGCAACTCCTGGGGGGAGTCAGATACGCAGTATTTT.

This chain connects TRBV5-5 to TRBJ2-5; D is possibly TRBD1 (5 bases). Between the trimmed V and J ends, which lost 4 bases and 4 bases, there was a span of 11 bases. The CDR3 contains 13 residues. Germline values: CDR1 SGHKS, CDR2 YYEKEE (reference sequence). CDR3: CASSNRQLETQYF. Here the CDR3 DNA reads TGTGCCAGCAGCAATCGACAGTTAGAGACCCAGTACTTC.

The CDR3 loop reads CASSSNRGSGNTIYF. CDR3 in DNA: TGTGCCAGCAGTTCCAACAGAGGCTCTGGAAACACCATATATTTT. This chain uses TRBV2 with TRBJ1-3; D remains ambiguous. V lost 5 bases and J 0 bases, leaving 11 bases between the germline ends. CDR3 length: 15 residues. Germline CDR1 reads SNHLY; CDR2 reads FYNNEI. Looking up the rest from reference TRBV2 and TRBJ1-3 gives the full variable domain: EPEVTQTPSHQVTQMGQEVILRCVPISNHLYFYWYRQILGQKVEFLVSFYNNEISEKSEIFDDQFSVERPDGSNFTLKIRSTKLEDSAMYFCASSSNRGSGNTIYFGEGSWLTVV.

The chain links TRBV6-1 to TRBJ2-1, with TRBD2 matching over 12 bases. The germline CDR1 and CDR2 sequences are MNHNS and SASEGT. The J segment lost 4 bases and the V segment lost 3 bases, leaving 4 bases of the junction unmatched. This CDR3 comprises 16 residues. The CDR3 region has the DNA TGTGCCAGCAGTGAGACTAGCGGGAGTACTTACAATGAGCAGTTCTTC. It encodes CASSETSGSTYNEQFF.

Ten or more counts support this clone. This sequence joins TRBV28 and TRBJ1-3; 8 positions match TRBD1. The CDR3 consists of 13 residues. V was pared by 5 bases and J by 7 bases, with 4 bases of the junction left unmatched. CDR1 and CDR2 (germline): MDHEN, SYDVKM. CDR3 region: CASSIHRGNTIYF. The DNA of the CDR3 is TGTGCCAGCAGTATTCACAGGGGGAACACCATATATTTT.

The chain uses TRBV6-6 and TRBJ2-2, with unresolved D. Germline CDR1 is MNHNY and CDR2 is SVGAGI (reference sequence). The V end was cut by 7 bases, the J end by 0 bases, with 9 bases between. The CDR3 totals 14 residues. This chain's CDR3 is CASKSIANTGELFF. In DNA, the CDR3 is TGTGCCAGCAAGTCCATCGCGAACACCGGGGAGCTGTTTTTT.

The chain carries TRBV19 and TRBJ2-7; D perhaps matches TRBD1 (6 bases). Trimming pared 6 bases from V and 1 base from J, leaving 13 bases between. Germline V gives CDR1 LNHDA, CDR2 SQIVND (reference sequence). The CDR3 covers 14 residues. The CDR3 DNA is TGTGCCAGTAGGAACAGGGTAGAATCCTACGAGCAGTACTTC. The encoded protein is CASRNRVESYEQYF.